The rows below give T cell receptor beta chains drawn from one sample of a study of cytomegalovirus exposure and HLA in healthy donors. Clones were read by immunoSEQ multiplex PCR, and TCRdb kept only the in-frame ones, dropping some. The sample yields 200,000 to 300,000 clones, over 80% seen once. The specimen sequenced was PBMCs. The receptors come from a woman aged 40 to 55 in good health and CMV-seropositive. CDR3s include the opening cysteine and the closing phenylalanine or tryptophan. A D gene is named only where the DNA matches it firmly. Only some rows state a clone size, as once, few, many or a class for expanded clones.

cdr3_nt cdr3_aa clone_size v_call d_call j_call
TGTGCCAGCTCCGAGGCAAGGAACACTGAAGCTTTCTTT CASSEARNTEAFF few TRBV2 NA TRBJ1-1
TGCGCCAGCAGCTTGGCCGTAGGACAGGGCTCACCCCTCCACTTT CASSLAVGQGSPLHF NA TRBV5-1 TRBD1 TRBJ1-6
TGTGCCAGCAGCTTGAGGGCTTCTGGGACCGGGGAGCTGTTTTTT CASSLRASGTGELFF NA TRBV7-2 NA TRBJ2-2
TGTGCCAGCAGCACGGCGGGACAGGGGGCGAAATTTGGAAACACCATATATTTT CASSTAGQGAKFGNTIYF NA TRBV7-8 TRBD1 TRBJ1-3
TGTGCCAGCAGCTTCAGGCCTACCTACAATGAGCAGTTCTTC CASSFRPTYNEQFF NA TRBV5-6 NA TRBJ2-1
TGTGCTAGTGGTCCCCCCGGGACAGGGGGTGGGAATGAGCAGTTCTTC CASGPPGTGGGNEQFF NA TRBV12-5 TRBD1 TRBJ2-1
TGTGCCAGTAGTATCATCCTCGGGACTAGCGGCTCCTACAATGAGCAGTTCTTC CASSIILGTSGSYNEQFF NA TRBV19 TRBD2 TRBJ2-1
TGTGCCAGTAGTATAAGTTGGACAGTCCAGGGGTATGGCTACACCTTC CASSISWTVQGYGYTF NA TRBV19 NA TRBJ1-2
TGTGCCTGGGACTTCTCCTCTGGAAACACCATATATTTT CAWDFSSGNTIYF NA TRBV30 NA TRBJ1-3
TGTGCCAGCAGCTTGGGGCGGGGAAGAAATGACGGGACCTACGAGCAGTACTTC CASSLGRGRNDGTYEQYF NA TRBV5-8 NA TRBJ2-7
TGTGCCAGCAGCCCAGGGGGTGCTTATGGCTACACCTTC CASSPGGAYGYTF once TRBV6-1 TRBD1 TRBJ1-2
TGTGCCAGAAGAAGGGGACAGGCGGGGCACTACACCTTC CARRRGQAGHYTF NA TRBV5-3 TRBD1 TRBJ1-2
TGTGCCATCAGCCAAAGCCGGGACAGTGGTGGCTACACCTTC CAISQSRDSGGYTF NA TRBV10-3 TRBD1 TRBJ1-2
TGTGCCAGTAGTTCCCCCCCCGGGACAGTCCCCAATCAGCCCCAGCATTTT CASSSPPGTVPNQPQHF NA TRBV19 TRBD1 TRBJ1-5
TGTGCCAGCACGTCCGGGAGGAGGGCTGAAGCTTTCTTT CASTSGRRAEAFF NA TRBV6-5 NA TRBJ1-1
TGCGCCAGCAGCGCCCAGGGGGAGCGAAAACTGTTTTTT CASSAQGERKLFF NA TRBV4-3 TRBD1 TRBJ1-4